The 22 T cell receptor beta chains presented below share a single source sample, sequenced in a study of glioma-infiltrating T cells. Amplification of TCR alpha and beta CDR3 regions from RNA used iRepertoire nested multiplex PCR. One entry per CDR3 protein results from TCRdb running MiXCR on the multiplex PCR reads. The top ten hold less than 55% of the sample, which has roughly 100,000 distinct CDR3 sequences, less than 30% seen once. The sequencing sample was made of glioma tissue, nonneoplastic brain tissue, or PBMCs (not recorded which). The receptors stem from a human donor with low-grade glioma or glioblastoma, undergoing nonglioma brain surgery, or in good health (not recorded which).

V and J are TRBV3-1 and TRBJ2-3; the D call may be TRBD1 or TRBD2 (7 bases each). The V gene lost 3 bases and the J gene lost 6 bases, with 13 bases spanning the gap. The CDR3 spans 14 residues. Germline V gene sequence: CDR1 LGHDT, CDR2 YNNKEL (reference sequence). CDR3 sequence (DNA): TGTGCCAGCAGCCAGGTTCAGGGGGGGGATACGCAGTATTTT. Amino acids: CASSQVQGGDTQYF.

For this clonotype: A much larger clone is a single base away; this may be a read error. The rearrangement links TRBV27 to TRBJ2-1; 9 positions agree with TRBD1. V dropped 9 bases and J dropped 12; count of bases not matched to a gene: 18. CDR3 length: 15 amino acids. Germline lookup yields CDR1 MNHEY and CDR2 SMNVEV (reference sequence). The chain's CDR3 is CARSPGGQGSGRQFF. The CDR3 DNA reads TGTGCCAGAAGCCCGGGGGGACAGGGTTCTGGTCGGCAGTTCTTC.

In this sample, this clonotype turned up many times. V and J are TRBV12-3 or TRBV12-4 and TRBJ2-3; possible D gene TRBD2, 5 bases. V lost 6 bases and J 6 bases, leaving 13 bases between the germline ends. This CDR3 is 13 amino acids long. The CDR3 DNA is TGTGCCAGCAGCCTCGGACTCTCCGATACGCAGTATTTT. This translates into CASSLGLSDTQYF.

This clonotype appeared a few times. This chain connects TRBV9 to TRBJ1-4, with D possibly being TRBD1 (5 bases). The germline gives CDR1 SGDLS, CDR2 YYNGEE. CDR3 length: 15 amino acids. Trimming cost V 4 bases and J 4 bases, with 14 bases left between them. Here the CDR3 DNA reads TGTGCCAGCAGCAGCGTAGGGGAGAGTAATGAAAAACTGTTTTTT. This sequence encodes CASSSVGESNEKLFF.

There are many counts of this clonotype. This chain links TRBV6-1 with TRBJ1-1, with D uncertain. Trimming took 6 bases from V and 0 from J, leaving 11 bases between them. This CDR3 has 14 residues. Per the germline V gene, CDR1 is MNHNS and CDR2 is SASEGT. CDR3 in DNA: TGTGCCAGCAGCCTATTGGATCTGAACACTGAAGCTTTCTTT. It encodes CASSLLDLNTEAFF.

With respect to this clonotype: This may stem from a read error, because a much larger clone lies one nucleotide away. V is TRBV20-1 and J is TRBJ2-3, with a weak D call TRBD1 (6 bases). The germline CDR1 and CDR2 sequences are DFQATT and SNEGSKA (reference sequence). Trimming cost V 7 bases and J 5 bases, with 13 bases left between them. The CDR3 length is 12 residues. CDR3 nucleotides: TGCAGTGAGTTCAGGGACAAAGATACGCAGTATTTT. Its translation: CSEFRDKDTQYF.

A remark on this clonotype: The junction departs from the called germline gene at one end, perhaps through a read error. The CDR3 here is CASSHGRTEAFF. The CDR3 DNA reads as TGTGCCAGCAGCCATGGACGGACTGAAGCTTTCTTC. This sequence joins TRBV28 and TRBJ1-1; D is unresolved. Looked up from germline, CDR1 is MDHEN and CDR2 is SYDVKM. The CDR3 is 12 amino acids.

As regards this clonotype: A much larger clone lies one base from this, so it may be a read error. Likely a read error: the CDR3 ends without its conserved phenylalanine or tryptophan. V and J are TRBV3-1 and TRBJ1-4, with D uncertain. V lost 4 bases to trimming and J lost 3 bases, with 9 bases between them. Germline V CDR1 and CDR2: LGHDT, YNNKEL (reference sequence). CDR3 length: 14 residues. The CDR3 protein is CASSPGDSNEKLFL. The CDR3 nucleotides are TGTGCCAGCAGCCCGGGTGACTCTAATGAAAAACTGTTTCTT.

This clonotype was observed many times. The chain links TRBV6-1 to TRBJ1-3, with D unresolved. V lost 10 bases to trimming and J lost 0 bases, with 10 bases between them. Looked up from germline, CDR1 is MNHNS and CDR2 is SASEGT. The CDR3 extends over 13 amino acids. The DNA of the CDR3 is TGTGCCACCAGGCCGTCCTCTGGAAACACCATATATTTT. The encoded protein is CATRPSSGNTIYF.

The rearrangement uses TRBV4-1 and TRBJ2-3, with D perhaps given as TRBD1 or TRBD2 (6 bases each). V was pared by 2 bases and J by 0 bases, with 18 bases between. The germline gives CDR1 MGHRA, CDR2 YSYEKL. The CDR3 runs 18 residues. The chain's CDR3 is CASSQLFKGGASTDTQYF. The CDR3, as DNA: TGCGCCAGCAGCCAATTATTTAAGGGGGGAGCTAGCACAGATACGCAGTATTTT.

This clonotype occurred many times. The chain is built from TRBV14 and TRBJ1-2; D remains ambiguous. This CDR3 comprises 14 residues. Germline CDR1 and CDR2: SGHDN and FVKESK. Trimming removed 4 bases from V and 4 bases from J, with 13 bases in between. The CDR3 here is CASSPSRTGYGYTF. Here the CDR3 DNA reads TGTGCCAGCAGCCCAAGTCGGACGGGCTATGGCTACACCTTC.

This clonotype was observed a handful of times. The J gene is TRBJ1-6, the V gene TRBV4-3, with 7 nucleotides matching TRBD1. Per germline, CDR1 LGHNA and CDR2 YSLEER. The ends lost 0 bases at V and 6 bases at J; junction bases unmatched: 2. CDR3 length: 15 amino acids. The CDR3 DNA sequence: TGCGCCAGCAGCCAAGATGACAGGGTTAATTCACCCCTCCACTTT. Translating gives CASSQDDRVNSPLHF.

On this clonotype: Its ends do not fully match the called genes, so a read error is possible. The rearrangement uses TRBV7-2 and TRBJ2-5, with D perhaps matching TRBD2 (5 bases). CDR1 and CDR2 from the germline V gene are SGHTA and FQGNSA. CDR3 length: 13 residues. The CDR3 DNA reads TGCGCCAGCAGCTTGGACCCGTGGGAGACCAAGTACTTC. As protein: CASSLDPWETKYF.

The rearrangement links TRBV5-6 to TRBJ2-1, with 9 bases fitting TRBD2. This CDR3 spans 18 amino acids. Germline lookup yields CDR1 SGHDT and CDR2 YYEEEE. Trimming removed 4 bases from V and 0 bases from J; junction bases left unmatched: 11. CDR3 DNA: TGTGCCAGCAGCCGGGGACTTAGAGCGGGGGGCTCCTACAATGAGCAGTTCTTC. Amino acid sequence: CASSRGLRAGGSYNEQFF.

About this clonotype: A much larger clone is a single base away; this may be a read error. V gene TRBV6-2 or TRBV6-3 combines with J gene TRBJ1-4, with D hard to call. This CDR3 comprises 13 residues. Germline CDR1 is MNHEY and CDR2 is SVGEGT. Trimming removed 5 bases at V and 6 bases at J, with 10 bases between. CDR3: CASSHLQDEKLFF. CDR3 nucleotide sequence: TGTGCCAGCAGTCACCTTCAGGATGAAAAACTGTTTTTT.

This clonotype came up many times. J is TRBJ2-3 and V is TRBV4-2; 12 bases fit TRBD2. V lost 3 bases, J lost 2 bases, and 6 bases stayed unmatched. CDR1 and CDR2 from the germline V gene are LGHNA and YNFKEQ. CDR3 length: 17 residues. The CDR3 loop is CASSHRTSGDNTDTQYF. The CDR3 DNA reads TGTGCCAGCAGCCATAGGACTAGCGGGGATAACACAGATACGCAGTATTTT.

This clonotype appeared a few times. The chain combines TRBV7-9 with TRBJ1-1; no definite D call. Germline V gene sequence: CDR1 SEHNR, CDR2 FQNEAQ (reference sequence). V was clipped by 2 bases and J by 6 bases, with 10 bases between them. There are 13 residues in the CDR3. The CDR3 sequence is CASSLRQSAEAFF. CDR3 coding DNA: TGTGCCAGCAGCTTAAGACAATCGGCTGAAGCTTTCTTT. Using reference TRBV7-9 and TRBJ1-1 for the parts outside the CDR3, the full variable domain is DTGVSQNPRHKITKRGQNVTFRCDPISEHNRLYWYRQTLGQGPEFLTYFQNEAQLEKSRLLSDRFSAERPKGSFSTLEIQRTEQGDSAMYLCASSLRQSAEAFFGQGTRLTVV.

The chain has TRBV12-5 and TRBJ2-1, with D possibly TRBD2 on 5 matching bases. The CDR3 is 14 residues long. V was shortened by 5 bases and J by 2 bases, with 10 bases between the two germline ends. Germline assignment: CDR1 LGHNT and CDR2 FRNRAP. The CDR3 loop is CASGRGFPYNEQFF. The CDR3 bases are TGTGCTAGTGGTCGCGGGTTCCCCTACAATGAGCAGTTCTTC.

The chain recombines TRBV11-2 with TRBJ2-7, with D hard to call. The length of the CDR3 is 14 residues. V lost 6 bases and J lost 2, with 14 bases in between. Germline CDR1 and CDR2: SGHAT and FQNNGV. CDR3 sequence: CASSSLRSTYEQYF. DNA of the CDR3: TGTGCCAGCAGTTCTCTTCGCAGTACCTACGAGCAGTACTTC.

The rearrangement links TRBV9 to TRBJ1-2; D ambiguous. Per germline, CDR1 SGDLS and CDR2 YYNGEE. The CDR3 totals 13 residues. V was clipped by 4 bases and J by 4 bases, with 11 bases between them. CDR3 sequence: CASSPNERYGYTF. The CDR3 DNA reads TGTGCCAGCAGCCCCAACGAGCGCTATGGCTACACCTTC.

The chain combines TRBV28 with TRBJ2-4, with 8 bases matching TRBD1. V gave up 4 bases and J gave up 5 bases; unmatched junction bases: 10. This CDR3 spans 16 amino acids. Germline V gene lookup returns CDR1 MDHEN and CDR2 SYDVKM. CDR3 in DNA: TGTGCCAGCAGTTCTGCGGGACAGGTGAACGAAAACATTCAGTACTTC. Translated: CASSSAGQVNENIQYF. Drawing the rest from reference TRBV28 and TRBJ2-4, the complete variable domain is DVKVTQSSRYLVKRTGEKVFLECVQDMDHENMFWYRQDPGLGLRLIYFSYDVKMKEKGDIPEGYSVSREKKERFSLILESASTNQTSMYLCASSSAGQVNENIQYFGAGTRLSVL.

This clonotype was seen at least ten times. The genes are TRBV4-3 and TRBJ2-7; D gene ambiguous. Germline values: CDR1 LGHNA, CDR2 YSLEER. The V end was cut by 0 bases, the J end by 3 bases, with 9 bases between. The length of the CDR3 is 14 residues. The CDR3 nucleotides are TGCGCCAGCAGCCAAGATAACAGCTTCTACGAGCAGTACTTC. Amino acid sequence: CASSQDNSFYEQYF.